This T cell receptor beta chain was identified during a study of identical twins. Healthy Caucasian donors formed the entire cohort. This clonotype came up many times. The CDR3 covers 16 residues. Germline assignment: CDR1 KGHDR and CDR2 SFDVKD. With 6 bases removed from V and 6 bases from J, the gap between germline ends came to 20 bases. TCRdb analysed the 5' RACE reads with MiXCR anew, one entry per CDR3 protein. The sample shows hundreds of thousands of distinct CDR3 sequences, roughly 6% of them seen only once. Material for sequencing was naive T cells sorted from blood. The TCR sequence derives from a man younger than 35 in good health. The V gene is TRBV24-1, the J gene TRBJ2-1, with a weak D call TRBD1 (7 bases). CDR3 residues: CATSRGGGVPPNEQFF. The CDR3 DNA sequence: TGTGCCACCAGTCGAGGAGGGGGCGTCCCCCCCAATGAGCAGTTCTTC.